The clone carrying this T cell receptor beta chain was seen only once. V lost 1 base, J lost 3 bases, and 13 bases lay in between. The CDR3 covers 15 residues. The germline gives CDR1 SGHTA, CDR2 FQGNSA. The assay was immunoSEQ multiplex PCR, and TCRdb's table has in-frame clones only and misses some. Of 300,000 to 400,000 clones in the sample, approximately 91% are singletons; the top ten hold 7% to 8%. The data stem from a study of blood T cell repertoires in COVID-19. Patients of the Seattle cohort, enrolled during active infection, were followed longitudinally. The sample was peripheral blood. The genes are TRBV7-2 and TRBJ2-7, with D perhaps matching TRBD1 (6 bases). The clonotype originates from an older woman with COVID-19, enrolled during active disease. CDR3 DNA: TGTGCCAGCAGCTTAGTAGGGGGTATCATCTACGAGCAGTACTTC. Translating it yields CASSLVGGIIYEQYF.